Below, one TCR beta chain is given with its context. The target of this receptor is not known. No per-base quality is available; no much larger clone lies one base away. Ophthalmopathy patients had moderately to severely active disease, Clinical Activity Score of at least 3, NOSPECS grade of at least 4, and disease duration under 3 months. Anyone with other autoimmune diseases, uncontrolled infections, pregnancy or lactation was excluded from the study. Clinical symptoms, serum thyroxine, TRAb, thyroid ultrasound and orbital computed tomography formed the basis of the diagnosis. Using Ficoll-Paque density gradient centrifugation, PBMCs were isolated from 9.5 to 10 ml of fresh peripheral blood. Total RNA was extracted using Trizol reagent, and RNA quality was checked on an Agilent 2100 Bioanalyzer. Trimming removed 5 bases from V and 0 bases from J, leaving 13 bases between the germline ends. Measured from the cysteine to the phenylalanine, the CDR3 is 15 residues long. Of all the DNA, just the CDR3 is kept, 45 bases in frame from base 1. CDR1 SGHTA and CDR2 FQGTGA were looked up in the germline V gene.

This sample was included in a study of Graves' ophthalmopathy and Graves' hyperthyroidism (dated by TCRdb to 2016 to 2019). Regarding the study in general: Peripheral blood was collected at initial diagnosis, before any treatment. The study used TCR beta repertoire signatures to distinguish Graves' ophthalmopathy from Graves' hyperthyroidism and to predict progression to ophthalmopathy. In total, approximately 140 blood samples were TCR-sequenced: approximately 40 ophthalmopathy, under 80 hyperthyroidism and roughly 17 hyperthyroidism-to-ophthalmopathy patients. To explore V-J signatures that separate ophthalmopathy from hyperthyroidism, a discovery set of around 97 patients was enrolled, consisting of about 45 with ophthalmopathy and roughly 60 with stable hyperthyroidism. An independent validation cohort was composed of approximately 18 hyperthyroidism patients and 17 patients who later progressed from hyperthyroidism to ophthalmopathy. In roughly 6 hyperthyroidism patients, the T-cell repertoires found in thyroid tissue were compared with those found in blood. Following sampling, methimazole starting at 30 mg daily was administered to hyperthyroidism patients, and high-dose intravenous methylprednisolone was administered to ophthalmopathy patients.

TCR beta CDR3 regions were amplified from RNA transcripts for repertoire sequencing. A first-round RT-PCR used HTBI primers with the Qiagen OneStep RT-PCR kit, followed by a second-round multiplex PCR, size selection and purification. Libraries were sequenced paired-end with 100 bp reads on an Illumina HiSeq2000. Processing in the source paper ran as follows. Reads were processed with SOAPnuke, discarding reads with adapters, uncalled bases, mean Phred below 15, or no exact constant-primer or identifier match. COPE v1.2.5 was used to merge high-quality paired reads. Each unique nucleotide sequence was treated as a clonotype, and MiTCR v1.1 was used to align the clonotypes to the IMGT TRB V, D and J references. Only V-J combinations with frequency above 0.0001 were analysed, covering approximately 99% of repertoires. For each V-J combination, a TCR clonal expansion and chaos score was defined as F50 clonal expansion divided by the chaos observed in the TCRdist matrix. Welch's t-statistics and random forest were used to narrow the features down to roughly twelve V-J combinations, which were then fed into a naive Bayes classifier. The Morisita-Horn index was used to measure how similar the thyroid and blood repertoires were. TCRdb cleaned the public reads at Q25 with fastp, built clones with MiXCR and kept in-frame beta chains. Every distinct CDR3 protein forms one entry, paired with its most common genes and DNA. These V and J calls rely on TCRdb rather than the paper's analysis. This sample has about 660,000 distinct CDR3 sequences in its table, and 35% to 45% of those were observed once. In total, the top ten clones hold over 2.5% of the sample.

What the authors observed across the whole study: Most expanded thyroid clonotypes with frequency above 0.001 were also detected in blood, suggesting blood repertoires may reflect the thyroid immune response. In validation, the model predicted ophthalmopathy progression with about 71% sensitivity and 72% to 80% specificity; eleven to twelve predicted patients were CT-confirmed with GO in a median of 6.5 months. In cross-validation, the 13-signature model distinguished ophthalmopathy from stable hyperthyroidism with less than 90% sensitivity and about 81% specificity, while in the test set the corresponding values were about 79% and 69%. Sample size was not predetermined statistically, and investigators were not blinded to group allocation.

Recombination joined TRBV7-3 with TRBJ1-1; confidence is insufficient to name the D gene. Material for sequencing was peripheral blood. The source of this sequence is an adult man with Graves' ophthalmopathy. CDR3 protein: CASSQVIPVNTEAFF. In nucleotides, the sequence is TGTGCCAGCAGCCAAGTTATCCCGGTGAACACTGAAGCTTTCTTT.